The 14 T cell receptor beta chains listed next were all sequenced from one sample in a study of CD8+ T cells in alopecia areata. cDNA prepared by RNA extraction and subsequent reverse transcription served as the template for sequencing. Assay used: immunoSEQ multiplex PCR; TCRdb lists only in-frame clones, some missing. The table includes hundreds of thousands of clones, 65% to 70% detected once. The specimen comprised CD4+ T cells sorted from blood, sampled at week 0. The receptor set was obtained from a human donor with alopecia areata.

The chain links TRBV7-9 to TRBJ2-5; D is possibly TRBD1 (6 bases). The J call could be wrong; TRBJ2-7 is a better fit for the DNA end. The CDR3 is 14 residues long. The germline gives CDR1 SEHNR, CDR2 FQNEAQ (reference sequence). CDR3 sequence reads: CASSSDRFLYEQYF. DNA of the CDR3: TGTGCCAGCAGCTCGGACAGATTTCTCTACGAGCAGTACTTC.

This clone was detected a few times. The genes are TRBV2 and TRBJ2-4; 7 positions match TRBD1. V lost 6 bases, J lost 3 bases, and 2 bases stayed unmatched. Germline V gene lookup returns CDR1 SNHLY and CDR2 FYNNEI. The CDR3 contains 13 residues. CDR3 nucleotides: TGTGCCAGCAGGCCAGGGGGCAAAAACATTCAGTACTTC. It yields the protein CASRPGGKNIQYF.

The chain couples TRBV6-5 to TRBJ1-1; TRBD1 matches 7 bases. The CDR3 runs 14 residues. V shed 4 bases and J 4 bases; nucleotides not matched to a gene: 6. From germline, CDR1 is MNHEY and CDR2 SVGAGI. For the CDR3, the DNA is TGTGCCAGCAGTTGGGAAGGGGGCGGCACTGAAGCTTTCTTT. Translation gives CASSWEGGGTEAFF.

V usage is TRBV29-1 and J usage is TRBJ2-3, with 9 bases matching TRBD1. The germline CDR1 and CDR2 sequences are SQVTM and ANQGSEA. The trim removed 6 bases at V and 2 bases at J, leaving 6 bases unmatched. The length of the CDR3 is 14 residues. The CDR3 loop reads CSVRTGVNTDTQYF. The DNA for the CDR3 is TGCAGCGTGAGGACAGGGGTCAACACAGATACGCAGTATTTT.

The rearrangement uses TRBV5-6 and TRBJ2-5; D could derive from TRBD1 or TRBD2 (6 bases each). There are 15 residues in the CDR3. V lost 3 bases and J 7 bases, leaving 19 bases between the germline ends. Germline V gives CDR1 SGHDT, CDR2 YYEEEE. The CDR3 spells CASSYRDTPAGTQYF. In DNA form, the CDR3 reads TGTGCCAGCAGCTACCGGGACACCCCAGCGGGGACCCAGTACTTC. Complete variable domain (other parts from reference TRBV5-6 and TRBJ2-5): DAGVTQSPTHLIKTRGQQVTLRCSPKSGHDTVSWYQQALGQGPQFIFQYYEEEERQRGNFPDRFSGHQFPNYSSELNVNALLLGDSALYLCASSYRDTPAGTQYFGPGTRLLVL.

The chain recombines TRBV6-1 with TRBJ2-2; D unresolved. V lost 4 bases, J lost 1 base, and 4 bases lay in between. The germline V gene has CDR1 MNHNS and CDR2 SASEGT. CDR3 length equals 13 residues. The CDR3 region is CASSVQNTGELFF. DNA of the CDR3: TGTGCCAGCAGTGTGCAGAACACCGGGGAGCTGTTTTTT.

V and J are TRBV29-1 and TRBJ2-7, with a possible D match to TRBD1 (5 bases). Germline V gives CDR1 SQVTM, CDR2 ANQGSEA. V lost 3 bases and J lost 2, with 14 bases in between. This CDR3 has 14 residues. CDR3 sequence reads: CSVESRVFPYEQYF. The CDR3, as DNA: TGCAGCGTTGAGTCCAGGGTTTTCCCCTACGAGCAGTACTTC.

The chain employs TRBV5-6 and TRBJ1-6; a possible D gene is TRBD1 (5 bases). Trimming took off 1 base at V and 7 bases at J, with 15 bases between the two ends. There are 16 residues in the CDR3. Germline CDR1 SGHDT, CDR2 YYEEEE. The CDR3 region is CASSLTPTGPNSPLHF. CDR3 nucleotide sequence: TGTGCCAGCAGCTTGACCCCGACGGGACCGAATTCACCCCTCCACTTT.

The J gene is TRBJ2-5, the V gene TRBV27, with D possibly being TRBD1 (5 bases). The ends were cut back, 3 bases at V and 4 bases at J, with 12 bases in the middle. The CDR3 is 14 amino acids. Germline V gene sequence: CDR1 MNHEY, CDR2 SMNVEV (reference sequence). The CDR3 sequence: CASSLGRWGETQYF. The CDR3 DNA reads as TGTGCCAGCAGTTTGGGGCGGTGGGGAGAGACCCAGTACTTC.

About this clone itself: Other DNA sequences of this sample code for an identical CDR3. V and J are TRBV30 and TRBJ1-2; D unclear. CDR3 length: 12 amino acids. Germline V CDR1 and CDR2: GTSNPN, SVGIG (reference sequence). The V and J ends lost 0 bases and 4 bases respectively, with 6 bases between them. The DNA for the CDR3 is TGTGCCTGGAGTGTGAACAGCTATGGCTACACCTTC. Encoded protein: CAWSVNSYGYTF.

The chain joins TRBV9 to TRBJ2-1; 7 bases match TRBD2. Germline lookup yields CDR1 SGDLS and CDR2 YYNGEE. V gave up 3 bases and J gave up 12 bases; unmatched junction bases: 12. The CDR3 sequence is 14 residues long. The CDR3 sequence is CASSATTYGEGQFF. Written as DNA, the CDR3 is TGTGCCAGCAGCGCGACAACTTACGGGGAGGGGCAGTTCTTC.

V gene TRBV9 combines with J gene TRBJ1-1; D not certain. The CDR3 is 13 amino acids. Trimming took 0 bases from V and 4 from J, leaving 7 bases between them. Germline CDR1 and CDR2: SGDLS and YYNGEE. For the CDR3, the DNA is TGTGCCAGCAGCGTAGCGAGTAGCACTGAAGCTTTCTTT. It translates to CASSVASSTEAFF.

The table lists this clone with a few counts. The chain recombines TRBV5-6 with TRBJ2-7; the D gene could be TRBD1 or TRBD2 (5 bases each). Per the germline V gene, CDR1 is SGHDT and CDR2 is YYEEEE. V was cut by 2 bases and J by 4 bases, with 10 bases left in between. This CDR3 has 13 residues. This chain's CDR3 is CASSLRGRYEQYF. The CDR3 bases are TGTGCCAGCAGCTTACGGGGACGGTACGAGCAGTACTTC.

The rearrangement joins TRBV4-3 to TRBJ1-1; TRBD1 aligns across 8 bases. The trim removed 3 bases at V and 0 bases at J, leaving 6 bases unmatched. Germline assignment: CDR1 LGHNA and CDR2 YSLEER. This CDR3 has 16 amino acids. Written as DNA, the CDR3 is TGCGCCAGCAGCCAGACGATGACAGGGGTGAACACTGAAGCTTTCTTT. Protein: CASSQTMTGVNTEAFF.